The sequence of this T cell receptor (beta chain) was determined in a study of OX40 agonist ivuxolimab in advanced cancers. Method: immunoSEQ multiplex PCR; TCRdb's copy keeps in-frame clones and lacks some. This table has some 89,000 clones, around 84% appearing once. Points from the study as a whole: Expanded clones belonging to CD8+ T cells outnumbered, on average, those of CD4+.

Comments on this clone: What it binds is not known.

Here the sequenced sample was CD4+ or CD8+ T cells sorted from blood, taken in a trial of the OX40 agonist ivuxolimab. The origin of this receptor is an adult with an advanced solid tumor such as melanoma, head and neck, liver or kidney cancer.

The CDR3 here is CASSEDRYEQYF. The CDR3 DNA reads as TGTGCCAGCAGCGAGGACAGATACGAGCAGTACTTC. V is TRBV7-2 and J is TRBJ2-7; possibly TRBD1 for D (6 bases). Germline V CDR1 and CDR2: SGHTA, FQGNSA. The ends were cut back, 5 bases at V and 4 bases at J, with 9 bases in the middle. There are 12 residues in the CDR3.